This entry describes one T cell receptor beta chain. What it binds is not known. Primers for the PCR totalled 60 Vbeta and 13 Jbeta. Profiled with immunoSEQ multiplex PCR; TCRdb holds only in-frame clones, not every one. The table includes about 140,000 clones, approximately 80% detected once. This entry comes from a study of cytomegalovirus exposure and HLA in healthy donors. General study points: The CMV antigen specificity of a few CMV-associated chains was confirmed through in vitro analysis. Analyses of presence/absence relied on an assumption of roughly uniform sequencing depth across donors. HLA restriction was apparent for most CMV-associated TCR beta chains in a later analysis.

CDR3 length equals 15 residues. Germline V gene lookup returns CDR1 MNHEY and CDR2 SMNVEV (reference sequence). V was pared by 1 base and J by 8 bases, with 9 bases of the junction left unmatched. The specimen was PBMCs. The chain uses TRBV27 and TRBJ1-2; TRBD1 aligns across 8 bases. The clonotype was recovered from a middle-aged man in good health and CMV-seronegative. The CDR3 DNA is TGTGCCAGCAGTTTATTTGGGCAGGGGGCACGGGGCTACACCTTC. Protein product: CASSLFGQGARGYTF.